In this sample, the clone carrying this T cell receptor (beta chain) turned up many times. Germline CDR1 and CDR2: ENHRY and SYGVKD. Trimming left V 4 bases short and J 0 bases short, with 10 bases between. This CDR3 is 15 amino acids long. For TCR beta, libraries came from quantitative 5'-RACE with molecular barcodes. TCRdb itself ran the 5' RACE reads through MiXCR, one entry per CDR3 protein. The data contain a few hundred thousand distinct CDR3 sequences, 11% of them singletons. The entry originates in a study of CD8 T cells in ankylosing spondylitis. The sample taken for sequencing was blood, either unsorted or a sorted T cell fraction (not recorded which). The V and J genes are TRBV10-3 and TRBJ1-5; D remains unclear. The sequence came from a female donor with ankylosing spondylitis or in good health (not recorded which). DNA for the CDR3: TGTGCCATCAGTGGAGAGTTGGATAGCAATCAGCCCCAGCATTTT. This translates into CAISGELDSNQPQHF.